The next 30 T cell receptor beta chains were all read from a single sample in a study of metastatic and nonmetastatic thyroid tumors. TCRdb re-processed the PCR reads through MiXCR. The sample consists of 30,000 to 35,000 clones, 25% to 30% of them appearing once. Each patient came to thyroid surgery without any prior treatment (of any kind). Sequences were obtained from blood. The receptors were sampled from a female donor with papillary thyroid cancer or a benign thyroid nodule (not recorded which). Some clones in this sample may be carry-over from other donors' samples.

Only a few counts were recorded for this clone. The J gene is TRBJ2-1, the V gene TRBV6-5; D is perhaps TRBD2 (5 bases). The CDR3 contains 18 residues. Germline loops: CDR1 MNHEY, CDR2 SVGAGI. Between the trimmed V and J ends, which lost 3 bases and 3 bases, there was a span of 21 bases. Here the CDR3 DNA reads TGTGCCAGCAGTTATCCGCCCCAGACTATTCGCAGCTACAATGAGCAGTTCTTC. This translates into CASSYPPQTIRSYNEQFF.

This clone has only a few counts. This rearrangement joins TRBV6-1 to TRBJ1-2; 9 bases agree with TRBD1. Germline V lookup: CDR1 MNHNS, CDR2 SASEGT. V lost 2 bases and J lost 6; bases outside the gene matches: 10. This CDR3 has 16 amino acids. Here the CDR3 DNA reads TGTGCCAGCAGTGAAAGTGTGGGACAGGGATCGAATGGCTACACCTTC. This codes for CASSESVGQGSNGYTF.

The chain recombines TRBV20-1 with TRBJ1-1; D may be TRBD1 (6 bases). This CDR3 spans 13 amino acids. Germline V gene data show CDR1 as DFQATT and CDR2 as SNEGSKA (reference sequence). V lost 3 bases and J lost 6, with 14 bases in between. The CDR3 loop reads CSASNPGQPEAFF. Written as DNA, the CDR3 is TGCAGTGCTAGTAACCCCGGACAGCCTGAAGCTTTCTTT.

This clone has just a few counts. The junction and the germline gene differ at one end; a read error may be behind it. The chain joins TRBV6-2 or TRBV6-3 to TRBJ2-3; D not certain. CDR3 length equals 14 residues. Per the germline V gene, CDR1 is MNHEY and CDR2 is SVGEGT. The CDR3 here is CASSPLIRTDTQYF. The DNA for the CDR3 is TGTGCCAGCAGTCCCTTGATTCGCACCGATACGCAGTATTTT.

This clone has ten or more counts. The junction does not match germline at one end; this may be a read error. This chain joins TRBV7-7 and TRBJ2-3; TRBD2 might be the D (5 bases). CDR3 length equals 14 residues. From germline, CDR1 is SSHAT and CDR2 FNYEAQ (reference sequence). As DNA, the CDR3 is TGTGCTAGCAGCTTAGACGGGGAAGCAGATACGCAGTATTTT. Protein product: CASSLDGEADTQYF.

A remark on this clone: Its ends do not fully match the called genes, so a read error is possible. The chain employs TRBV6-4 and TRBJ2-1, with D possibly TRBD2 on 5 matching bases. Germline-derived CDR1 and CDR2 are MRHNA and SNTAGT. The CDR3 contains 14 residues. The CDR3 DNA reads as TGTGCCAGCAGTGAGGGGAGCTCCTACAATGAGCTGTGCTTC. Translated, it gives CASSEGSSYNELCF.

Comment on this clone: One end of the junction varies from germline; a read error may be responsible. Other DNA sequences from this sample encode an identical CDR3 as well. The chain links TRBV6-1 to TRBJ2-7; TRBD1 agrees at 8 bases. This CDR3 spans 14 amino acids. In germline, CDR1 is MNHNS, CDR2 SASEGT. The CDR3 loop is CASSDGTGPYEQYF. As DNA, the CDR3 is TGTGCCAGTAGTGACGGGACAGGTCCCTACGAGCAGTACTTC.

The chain carries TRBV6-1 and TRBJ2-1, with 7 bases identical to TRBD2. Trimming removed 3 bases from V and 7 bases from J; junction bases left unmatched: 6. In germline, CDR1 is MNHNS, CDR2 SASEGT. The CDR3 spans 14 residues. CDR3 sequence reads: CASSDERGSNEQFF. The CDR3 DNA reads TGTGCCAGCAGTGACGAGCGGGGATCGAATGAGCAGTTCTTC.

This clone was counted between two and nine times. This sequence joins TRBV6-1 and TRBJ2-7; 10 bases match TRBD1. This CDR3 has 16 amino acids. Germline V gene data show CDR1 as MNHNS and CDR2 as SASEGT. V gave up 0 bases and J gave up 4 bases; unmatched junction bases: 6. CDR3 region: CASSEASGQGVYEQYF. Written as DNA, the CDR3 is TGTGCCAGCAGTGAAGCGAGCGGACAGGGGGTATACGAGCAGTACTTC.

This clone came up once. The chain recombines TRBV4-1 with TRBJ1-1; D remains ambiguous. The CDR3 is 15 amino acids. Trimming shortened V by 1 base and J by 1 base, and 10 bases separated the two germline ends. Germline CDR1 reads MGHRA; CDR2 reads YSYEKL. The CDR3 nucleotides read TGCGCCAGCAGCCAAGTTGTCATATCGAACACTGAAGCTTTCTTT. It codes for CASSQVVISNTEAFF.

V is TRBV5-1 and J is TRBJ2-7, with a weak D call TRBD1 (6 bases). Germline CDR1 is SGHRS and CDR2 is YFSETQ. The CDR3 loop spans 12 amino acids. V lost 4 bases to trimming and J lost 6 bases, with 11 bases between them. CDR3 residues: CASSRQGSEQYF. As DNA, the CDR3 is TGCGCCAGCAGCCGTCAGGGGTCCGAGCAGTACTTC. Filled out from reference TRBV5-1 and TRBJ2-7, the complete variable domain reads KAGVTQTPRYLIKTRGQQVTLSCSPISGHRSVSWYQQTPGQGLQFLFEYFSETQRNKGNFPGRFSGRQFSNSRSEMNVSTLELGDSALYLCASSRQGSEQYFGPGTRLTVT.

This clone was recorded a few times. The genes are TRBV24-1 and TRBJ2-5; D remains ambiguous. The CDR3 is made up of 13 amino acids. V lost 3 bases to trimming and J lost 3 bases, with 7 bases between them. Per the germline V gene, CDR1 is KGHDR and CDR2 is SFDVKD. CDR3 DNA sequence: TGTGCCACCAGTGATAACGCAGAAGAGACCCAGTACTTC. Protein: CATSDNAEETQYF.

This chain links TRBV5-1 with TRBJ1-6, with 9 bases lining up with TRBD1. The CDR3 is made up of 14 amino acids. Germline-derived CDR1 and CDR2 are SGHRS and YFSETQ. V gave up 6 bases and J gave up 10 bases; unmatched junction bases: 8. Here the CDR3 reads CASNLGQGNSPLHF. Here the CDR3 DNA reads TGCGCCAGCAACCTGGGACAGGGTAACTCACCCCTCCACTTT.

This clone was observed many times. Mismatch with germline at one junction end may stem from a read error. The rearrangement joins TRBV12-3 or TRBV12-4 to TRBJ1-1, with D possibly matching TRBD1 (5 bases). The CDR3 loop spans 14 amino acids. Here the CDR3 DNA reads TGTGCCAGCAGCTTAGGGGCTCTGAACACTGAAGCTTTCTTT. Translating it yields CASSLGALNTEAFF.

The CDR3 coding sequence is TGTGCCAGCAGCCACTCGGTGGTTACCTACAATGAGCAGTTCTTC. Translating it yields CASSHSVVTYNEQFF. This chain uses TRBV11-1 with TRBJ2-1, with D uncertain. Germline assignment: CDR1 SGHAT and CDR2 FQDESV (reference sequence). The CDR3 runs to 15 residues. The germline V and J ends were trimmed by 5 bases and 2 bases, with 13 bases remaining between them. Based on the CDR3 plus reference TRBV11-1 and TRBJ2-1, the full variable domain is EAEVAQSPRYKITEKSQAVAFWCDPISGHATLYWYRQILGQGPELLVQFQDESVVDDSQLPKDRFSAERLKGVDSTLKIQPAELGDSAMYLCASSHSVVTYNEQFFGPGTRLTVL.

A remark on this clone: A much larger clonotype is one base distant, so this may be a read error. This rearrangement joins TRBV18 to TRBJ1-1; D unresolved. V was shortened by 2 bases and J by 1 base, with 5 bases between the two germline ends. CDR3 length: 13 amino acids. CDR1 KGHSH and CDR2 LQKENI come from the germline V gene. The CDR3 bases are TGTGCCAGCTCACCATGGGGGAACACTGAAGCTTTCTTT. This gives the protein CASSPWGNTEAFF.

This clone rates as medium-sized. This chain connects TRBV27 to TRBJ2-6; 7 bases line up with TRBD1. The CDR3 spans 18 residues. The V and J ends lost 0 bases and 0 bases, in that order; junction bases with no gene match: 5. CDR1 MNHEY and CDR2 SMNVEV come from the germline V gene (reference sequence). The CDR3 nucleotides read TGTGCCAGCAGTTTATCGTGGACAGGAATCTCTGGGGCCAACGTCCTGACTTTC. It encodes CASSLSWTGISGANVLTF.

This chain connects TRBV6-1 to TRBJ2-7; possibly TRBD1 for D (5 bases). The CDR3 covers 13 residues. V lost 4 bases, J lost 3 bases, and 10 bases lay in between. In germline, CDR1 is MNHNS, CDR2 SASEGT. The CDR3, as DNA: TGTGCCAGCAGTGGAGCAGGGATCTACGAGCAGTACTTC. It specifies CASSGAGIYEQYF.

The V call is TRBV28, the J call TRBJ1-2; a possible D gene is TRBD1 (5 bases). CDR1 is MDHEN, CDR2 SYDVKM, per germline. The CDR3 runs to 14 residues. Between the trimmed V and J ends, which lost 2 bases and 1 base, there was a span of 8 bases. The DNA of the CDR3 is TGTGCCAGCAGTTTAGTGAGGGGTAACTATGGCTACACCTTC. It yields the protein CASSLVRGNYGYTF.

This clone was counted a few times. The chain has TRBV6-1 and TRBJ2-5, with 8 positions matching TRBD1. V dropped 6 bases and J dropped 1; count of bases not matched to a gene: 4. Germline V gene sequence: CDR1 MNHNS, CDR2 SASEGT. The CDR3 covers 14 residues. The CDR3 DNA follows: TGTGCCAGCAGCCCCGGGACAGGCCAAGAGACCCAGTACTTC. Amino acid sequence: CASSPGTGQETQYF.

This chain joins TRBV7-8 and TRBJ2-2, with 8 bases lining up with TRBD1. Germline V gene sequence: CDR1 SGHVS, CDR2 FQNEAQ. The CDR3 is 16 residues long. The V and J ends lost 5 bases and 7 bases, in that order; junction bases with no gene match: 12. For the CDR3, the DNA is TGTGCCAGCAGCCCCTCCGGGGCAGGGGGCGGCGGGGAGCTGTTTTTT. Its translation: CASSPSGAGGGGELFF.

The genes are TRBV6-2 or TRBV6-3 and TRBJ2-1; D not certain. Germline V gives CDR1 MNHEY, CDR2 SVGEGT. With 2 bases removed from V and 4 bases from J, the gap between germline ends came to 6 bases. The CDR3 runs to 13 residues. The CDR3 loop reads CASSYLPYNEQFF. The DNA for the CDR3 is TGTGCCAGCAGTTACCTACCGTACAATGAGCAGTTCTTC.

The genes are TRBV20-1 and TRBJ1-1; D not certain. CDR1 and CDR2 (germline): DFQATT, SNEGSKA (reference sequence). Between the trimmed V and J ends, which lost 1 base and 3 bases, there was a span of 15 bases. There are 15 residues in the CDR3. This CDR3 is CSARGIDTRYTEAFF. The DNA of the CDR3 is TGCAGTGCTAGAGGGATTGACACAAGGTACACTGAAGCTTTCTTT.

The chain has TRBV28 and TRBJ1-4; 9 bases line up with TRBD1. The CDR3 extends over 13 amino acids. Germline CDR1 and CDR2: MDHEN and SYDVKM. J was trimmed by 12 bases and V by 7 bases; bases with no gene match: 9. The DNA of the CDR3 is TGTGCCAGCACCAACGATGGGACAGGGCAACTGTTTTTT. Encoded protein: CASTNDGTGQLFF.

The V and J genes are TRBV5-1 and TRBJ2-3, with 13 nucleotides matching TRBD2. The germline V gene has CDR1 SGHRS and CDR2 YFSETQ. This CDR3 is built from 16 residues. The V segment lost 5 bases and the J segment 2 bases; nucleotides outside the gene matches: 5. The CDR3 DNA reads TGCGCCAGCAGGGAAGGACTAGCGGGAGCCACAGATACGCAGTATTTT. Translation: CASREGLAGATDTQYF.

This chain links TRBV11-2 with TRBJ1-2, with D possibly matching TRBD1 (5 bases). The CDR3 totals 14 residues. Germline values: CDR1 SGHAT, CDR2 FQNNGV. Trimming removed 1 base from V and 5 bases from J, with 11 bases in between. The CDR3 DNA sequence: TGTGCCAGCAGCTTAGGGGGGACTATATATGGCTACACCTTC. It is translated as CASSLGGTIYGYTF.

The chain is built from TRBV5-1 and TRBJ1-1, with D maybe TRBD1 (5 bases). The CDR3 covers 14 residues. CDR1 SGHRS and CDR2 YFSETQ come from the germline V gene. V dropped 2 bases and J dropped 0 bases, with 8 bases sitting between them. This chain's CDR3 is CASSFRQLNTEAFF. In nucleotides, the CDR3 is TGCGCCAGCAGCTTCAGACAGCTGAACACTGAAGCTTTCTTT.

The chain carries TRBV11-2 and TRBJ2-3, with 10 nucleotides matching TRBD2. V was pared by 4 bases and J by 3 bases, with 4 bases of the junction left unmatched. From germline, CDR1 is SGHAT and CDR2 FQNNGV. The CDR3 is 15 amino acids. The CDR3 reads CASSSGLAVTDTQYF. CDR3 in DNA: TGTGCCAGCAGCTCTGGACTAGCGGTGACAGATACGCAGTATTTT. The full variable domain, rest sourced from reference TRBV11-2 and TRBJ2-3, is EAGVAQSPRYKIIEKRQSVAFWCNPISGHATLYWYQQILGQGPKLLIQFQNNGVVDDSQLPKDRFSAERLKGVDSTLKIQPAKLEDSAVYLCASSSGLAVTDTQYFGPGTRLTVL.

This clone showed up many times. The chain recombines TRBV12-3 or TRBV12-4 with TRBJ2-5, with 9 bases aligning to TRBD1. With V trimmed by 6 bases and J by 5 bases, 10 bases remained unmatched. The CDR3 loop spans 15 amino acids. The CDR3 loop reads CASRAQGAIGETQYF. The CDR3 nucleotides are TGTGCCAGCAGGGCACAGGGGGCCATAGGGGAGACCCAGTACTTC.

This clone was seen a few times. CDR3 coding DNA: TGCGCCAGCAGTGAGACCGGGACAGGGCGAAATAATTCACCCCTCCACTTT. Its protein is CASSETGTGRNNSPLHF. The genes are TRBV10-2 and TRBJ1-6, with 9 positions matching TRBD1. The J segment lost 5 bases and the V segment lost 2 bases, leaving 7 bases of the junction unmatched. The CDR3 contains 17 residues. Germline V gives CDR1 WSHSY, CDR2 SAAADI.